The T cell receptor (beta chain) described here comes from a study of PD-1 blockade in classical Hodgkin lymphoma. CDR3 size: 13 residues. Regarding time point: cycle 4 day 1 (C4D1), after more than five weeks of nivolumab. Every patient experienced relapse after autologous stem cell transplantation, and brentuximab vedotin exposure varied. TCRdb's table, derived via immunoSEQ multiplex PCR, lists solely in-frame clones and lacks some. The profile shows 80,000 to 95,000 clones, 75% to 85% of them singletons. This clone was seen a single time. The specimen was peripheral blood mononuclear cells (PBMCs), collected before the fourth cycle of nivolumab. The chain has TRBV1 and TRBJ2-3; the table's D call, TRBD2, has no DNA check behind it. TRBV1 is a pseudogene segment. This clonotype was sampled from a human donor with classical Hodgkin lymphoma. CDR3 in amino acids: CTSSPKLTDTQYF. The CDR3 DNA reads TGCACCAGCAGCCCCAAACTCACAGATACGCAGTATTTT.